Listed below are T cell receptor beta chains from one sample, sequenced in a study of blood T cell repertoires in COVID-19. Here immunoSEQ multiplex PCR was the method, and the copy in TCRdb shows in-frame clones only, minus some. This table has some 110,000 clones, roughly 80% appearing once. Sequences were obtained from peripheral blood. The receptor source for this set is a woman aged 70-85 years with acute or convalescent COVID-19. Both conserved end residues are part of each CDR3. Fields, in order: clone size, V gene, J gene, D gene, CDR3 protein, CDR3 DNA. The D gene is left open where the match is weak. Rows give clone size only sometimes, using once, few, many, or a class for an expanded clone.

size: .
V: TRBV29-1
J: TRBJ1-2
D: .
CDR3: CSVLTVVSYTF
DNA: TGCAGCGTTCTGACAGTGGTGAGCTACACCTTC

size: .
V: TRBV11-2
J: TRBJ2-1
D: TRBD2
CDR3: CASSSAGGLANYNEQFF
DNA: TGTGCCAGCAGCTCTGCGGGGGGCCTCGCCAACTACAATGAGCAGTTCTTC

size: .
V: TRBV5-4
J: TRBJ2-1
D: .
CDR3: CASSVGSYNEQFF
DNA: TGTGCCAGCTCCGTCGGTTCGTACAATGAGCAGTTCTTC

size: once
V: TRBV18
J: TRBJ1-3
D: .
CDR3: CASSPPGTLGRAGNTIYF
DNA: TGTGCCAGCTCACCACCGGGGACACTGGGCAGGGCTGGAAACACCATATATTTT

size: .
V: TRBV11-2
J: TRBJ2-3
D: .
CDR3: CASSQPRSPDTQYF
DNA: TGTGCCAGCAGCCAACCTAGGTCCCCAGATACGCAGTATTTT

size: .
V: TRBV5-1
J: TRBJ2-2
D: .
CDR3: CASSYQTNTGELFF
DNA: TGCGCCAGCAGCTATCAGACGAACACCGGGGAGCTGTTTTTT

size: .
V: TRBV4-1
J: TRBJ2-1
D: TRBD1
CDR3: CASSLPEGAPYNEQFF
DNA: TGCGCCAGCAGCCTACCTGAGGGGGCGCCCTACAATGAGCAGTTCTTC

size: .
V: TRBV7-7
J: TRBJ2-3
D: TRBD2
CDR3: CASSLGTSGTDTQYF
DNA: TGTGCCAGCAGCCTAGGGACTAGCGGCACAGATACGCAGTATTTT

size: .
V: TRBV5-5
J: TRBJ2-5
D: .
CDR3: CASSSSTGGGGETQYF
DNA: TGTGCCAGCAGCTCCTCCACAGGGGGGGGAGGAGAGACCCAGTACTTC

size: .
V: TRBV6-5
J: TRBJ1-2
D: .
CDR3: CASRVAGNTYGYTF
DNA: TGTGCCAGCAGGGTTGCAGGGAATACCTATGGCTACACCTTC

size: .
V: TRBV19
J: TRBJ2-1
D: TRBD2
CDR3: CASTPWRASGADLTYNEQFF
DNA: TGTGCCAGTACCCCGTGGAGGGCTAGCGGGGCTGATTTGACGTACAATGAGCAGTTCTTC

size: .
V: TRBV6-5
J: TRBJ1-2
D: .
CDR3: CASSYSQDYGYTF
DNA: TGTGCCAGCAGTTACTCGCAGGACTATGGCTACACCTTC

size: .
V: TRBV6-1
J: TRBJ1-6
D: .
CDR3: CASSERRVNNSPLHF
DNA: TGTGCCAGCAGTGAGCGTCGGGTCAATAATTCACCCCTCCACTTT

size: .
V: TRBV2
J: TRBJ1-4
D: .
CDR3: CASTRGSDEKLFF
DNA: TGTGCCAGCACAAGGGGTTCGGACGAAAAACTGTTTTTT

size: .
V: TRBV9
J: TRBJ2-3
D: .
CDR3: CASSVVASLTYTDTQYF
DNA: TGTGCCAGCAGCGTAGTAGCTAGCCTCACGTACACAGATACGCAGTATTTT

size: few
V: TRBV19
J: TRBJ1-5
D: TRBD1
CDR3: CASSMVPTGIGQPQHF
DNA: TGTGCCAGTAGTATGGTCCCGACAGGGATTGGCCAGCCCCAGCATTTT

size: .
V: TRBV30
J: TRBJ1-2
D: .
CDR3: CAWSPQDSWSYGYTF
DNA: TGTGCCTGGAGTCCTCAGGACAGTTGGAGCTATGGCTACACCTTC

size: .
V: TRBV11-2
J: TRBJ1-6
D: .
CDR3: CASSLGTEVSPLHF
DNA: TGTGCCAGCAGCTTAGGGACTGAGGTTTCACCCCTCCACTTT

size: .
V: TRBV5-1
J: TRBJ2-7
D: .
CDR3: CASSLDSPYEQYF
DNA: TGCGCCAGCAGCTTGGACAGCCCCTACGAGCAGTACTTC

size: many
V: TRBV5-1
J: TRBJ1-1
D: .
CDR3: CASRTGANTEAFF
DNA: TGCGCCAGCAGGACGGGAGCGAACACTGAAGCTTTCTTT

size: .
V: TRBV3-1/TRBV3-2
J: TRBJ1-5
D: .
CDR3: CASSQATGQNQPQHF
DNA: TGTGCCAGCAGCCAAGCGACGGGACAAAATCAGCCCCAGCATTTT

size: .
V: TRBV10-3
J: TRBJ1-5
D: TRBD1
CDR3: CAISEDRGGNQPQHF
DNA: TGTGCCATCAGTGAGGACAGGGGTGGCAATCAGCCCCAGCATTTT

size: .
V: TRBV5-1
J: TRBJ2-7
D: .
CDR3: CASSSLSYEQYF
DNA: TGCGCCAGCAGCTCCCTTTCCTACGAGCAGTACTTC

size: few
V: TRBV28
J: TRBJ2-1
D: .
CDR3: CASSSPSLGPKQFF
DNA: TGTGCCAGCAGTTCCCCCTCCCTGGGCCCGAAGCAGTTCTTC

size: .
V: TRBV10-2
J: TRBJ2-2
D: .
CDR3: CASSEWGPPNTGELFF
DNA: TGCGCCAGCAGTGAGTGGGGGCCCCCGAACACCGGGGAGCTGTTTTTT

size: few
V: TRBV21-1
J: TRBJ1-1
D: .
CDR3: CASSKVGVVRDCTEAFF
DNA: TGTGCCAGCAGCAAAGTCGGTGTCGTCCGGGATTGCACTGAAGCTTTCTTT

size: .
V: TRBV2
J: TRBJ2-3
D: TRBD2
CDR3: CASSDRRTSVQYF
DNA: TGTGCCAGCAGTGACCGTAGGACTAGTGTGCAGTATTTT

size: few
V: TRBV18
J: TRBJ2-3
D: TRBD1
CDR3: CASSQDRGGADTQYF
DNA: TGTGCCAGCTCACAAGACAGGGGTGGCGCAGATACGCAGTATTTT

size: .
V: TRBV29-1
J: TRBJ2-3
D: TRBD2
CDR3: CSVDWGGGDTQYF
DNA: TGCAGCGTTGATTGGGGGGGAGGTGATACGCAGTATTTT

size: few
V: TRBV7-9
J: TRBJ2-7
D: .
CDR3: CASSPPGSYEQYF
DNA: TGTGCCAGCAGCCCACCGGGGTCCTACGAGCAGTACTTC

size: .
V: TRBV4-1
J: TRBJ2-3
D: TRBD2
CDR3: CASSQDGVGLAVADTQYF
DNA: TGCGCCAGCAGCCAAGATGGGGTGGGACTAGCGGTAGCAGATACGCAGTATTTT

size: .
V: TRBV24-1
J: TRBJ2-1
D: TRBD1
CDR3: CATSAAGQGKNEQFF
DNA: TGTGCCACCAGTGCCGCGGGACAGGGTAAAAATGAGCAGTTCTTC

size: few
V: TRBV7-9
J: TRBJ1-1
D: .
CDR3: CASSLWGRQPLNTEAFF
DNA: TGTGCCAGCAGCTTATGGGGCCGGCAGCCTTTGAACACTGAAGCTTTCTTT

size: .
V: TRBV9
J: TRBJ1-1
D: .
CDR3: CASSQSENTEAFF
DNA: TGTGCCAGCAGCCAAAGCGAGAACACTGAAGCTTTCTTT

size: .
V: TRBV10-3
J: TRBJ1-1
D: TRBD1
CDR3: CAIGVGTGGTEAFF
DNA: TGTGCCATCGGGGTTGGGACAGGGGGGACTGAAGCTTTCTTT

size: .
V: TRBV24-1
J: TRBJ2-3
D: .
CDR3: CATSDLQRDTAKRDTQYF
DNA: TGTGCCACCAGTGATTTGCAGAGGGACACCGCGAAGCGGGATACGCAGTATTTT

size: .
V: TRBV6-1
J: TRBJ2-4
D: TRBD2
CDR3: CASSEVAGAQNIQYF
DNA: TGTGCCAGCAGTGAGGTAGCGGGGGCGCAGAACATTCAGTACTTC

size: .
V: TRBV13
J: TRBJ2-7
D: TRBD2
CDR3: CASSPSGPRGSDYEQYF
DNA: TGTGCCAGCAGCCCGTCTGGCCCGCGGGGGAGTGACTACGAGCAGTACTTC

size: .
V: TRBV5-1
J: TRBJ1-1
D: .
CDR3: CASSLEEGRPNTEAFF
DNA: TGCGCCAGCAGCTTGGAGGAGGGCAGACCGAACACTGAAGCTTTCTTT

size: few
V: TRBV9
J: TRBJ1-1
D: .
CDR3: CASSGAPGRANTEAFF
DNA: TGTGCCAGCAGCGGCGCCCCCGGCAGGGCGAACACTGAAGCTTTCTTT

size: .
V: TRBV15
J: TRBJ2-2
D: .
CDR3: CATSREGGTGELFF
DNA: TGTGCCACCAGCAGGGAGGGCGGTACCGGGGAGCTGTTTTTT

size: few
V: TRBV7-9
J: TRBJ2-3
D: .
CDR3: CASSSGLVAGAVDTQYF
DNA: TGTGCCAGCAGCTCGGGCCTCGTGGCGGGGGCCGTAGATACGCAGTATTTT

size: few
V: TRBV4-1
J: TRBJ2-5
D: .
CDR3: CASSQLGQTQYF
DNA: TGCGCCAGCAGCCAGTTGGGGCAGACCCAGTACTTC

size: .
V: TRBV3-1/TRBV3-2
J: TRBJ2-7
D: .
CDR3: CASSQGSRAYEQYF
DNA: TGTGCCAGCAGCCAAGGTTCCAGGGCCTACGAGCAGTACTTC

size: .
V: TRBV14
J: TRBJ1-1
D: .
CDR3: CASSPGMNTEAFF
DNA: TGTGCCAGCAGCCCAGGGATGAACACTGAAGCTTTCTTT

size: many
V: TRBV11-3
J: TRBJ2-1
D: .
CDR3: CASSLAGGWGGSSSYNEQFF
DNA: TGTGCCAGCAGCTTAGCTGGGGGATGGGGGGGCTCGAGCTCCTACAATGAGCAGTTCTTC

size: .
V: TRBV19
J: TRBJ2-6
D: TRBD1
CDR3: CASSARTGRTSGANVLTF
DNA: TGTGCCAGTAGTGCTAGGACAGGGAGGACCTCTGGGGCCAACGTCCTGACTTTC